The 20 T cell receptor beta chains listed next were all sequenced from one sample in a study of tumor-infiltrating lymphocytes in primary liver carcinoma. Starting from 500 ng of total RNA, TCR beta cDNA was produced with a primer in the constant region. A slightly modified ARM-PCR protocol with three nested multiplex PCR rounds produced these TCR beta libraries. With TRBV1-TRBV30 forward primers and a C-beta reverse primer, the first two PCR rounds were run for approximately 10 cycles each. Using its own MiXCR run on the multiplex PCR reads, TCRdb lists one record per CDR3 protein. The sample lists 300,000 to 350,000 distinct CDR3 sequences; around three fifths were seen once. Blood RNA came from unsorted whole blood; germline DNA was also extracted. Input material: peripheral blood. These receptors originate from a woman aged 25 to 45 with primary liver carcinoma and hepatitis B virus infection.

J is TRBJ2-5 and V is TRBV6-1, with D possibly being TRBD1 (6 bases). The V gene lost 2 bases and the J gene lost 5 bases, with 15 bases spanning the gap. CDR1 is MNHNS and CDR2 is SASEGT in the germline V gene. The CDR3 loop spans 15 amino acids. The CDR3 nucleotides are TGTGCCAGCAGTGAACGAAAACAGGGTGGGGAGACCCAGTACTTC. It specifies CASSERKQGGETQYF.

As concerns this clonotype: This may arise from a read error, as a much more abundant clone is one base away. The chain uses TRBV29-1 and TRBJ2-1; TRBD2 aligns across 9 bases. Germline V gene sequence: CDR1 SQVTM, CDR2 ANQGSEA. The length of the CDR3 is 15 residues. After removal of 5 bases from V and 6 bases from J, the junction contained 11 bases not matched to a gene. As DNA, the CDR3 is TGCAGCGTTTGGGGGGGGACTAGCAGGGCCAATGAGCAGTTCTTC. Protein sequence: CSVWGGTSRANEQFF.

This clonotype has only a few counts. Being one base from a much bigger clone, this may be a read error. The genes are TRBV11-2 and TRBJ2-2; the D call may be TRBD1 or TRBD2 (5 bases each). The CDR3 sequence is 13 residues long. Germline loops: CDR1 SGHAT, CDR2 FQNNGV. The DNA of the CDR3 is TGTGCCAGCAGCAGGGACCTCACCGGGGAGCTGCTTTTT. Translating it yields CASSRDLTGELLF.

A note on this clonotype: A single base separates this from a much larger clone, so it may be a read error. The CDR3, as DNA: TGTGCCAGCAGCTTTATTAGCGGGATGGTCCTCAATGAGCAGTTCTTC. Protein: CASSFISGMVLNEQFF. This rearrangement joins TRBV11-2 to TRBJ2-1, with 8 nucleotides matching TRBD2. Germline-derived CDR1 and CDR2 are SGHAT and FQNNGV. There are 16 residues in the CDR3. V was pared by 3 bases and J by 6 bases, with 10 bases of the junction left unmatched.

Comments on this clonotype: No conserved phenylalanine or tryptophan ends this CDR3, so it is likely a read error. This sequence joins TRBV6-6 and TRBJ2-2; D is ambiguous. Trimming cost V 4 bases and J 4 bases, with 16 bases left between them. There are 16 residues in the CDR3. Germline-derived CDR1 and CDR2 are MNHNY and SVGAGI (reference sequence). The CDR3 region has the DNA TGTGCCAGCAGTTCTTCCATGACGGTGGGCACCGGGGAGCTGTTTTCT. This codes for CASSSSMTVGTGELFS.

A note on this clonotype: This clone may be a read error of a much larger clone one base away. The CDR3 DNA reads TGTGCCAGCAGCTTGTCTTCTCTGGGGAATGAGCAGTTCTTC. This encodes CASSLSSLGNEQFF. This chain connects TRBV5-5 to TRBJ2-1; D remains unclear. The ends were cut back, 1 base at V and 7 bases at J, with 12 bases in the middle. In germline, CDR1 is SGHKS, CDR2 YYEKEE (reference sequence). The CDR3 is made up of 14 amino acids.

CDR3 nucleotide sequence: TGTGCCAGCAGTTTAGGCGGCTTATCCTACGAGCAGTACTTC. As protein: CASSLGGLSYEQYF. V is TRBV12-3 or TRBV12-4 and J is TRBJ2-7; D remains unclear. The CDR3 sequence is 14 residues long. V was shortened by 1 base and J by 1 base, with 8 bases between the two germline ends.

The rearrangement links TRBV12-3 or TRBV12-4 to TRBJ2-1; D is undetermined. This CDR3 region has 12 residues. Trimming cost V 4 bases and J 6 bases, with 7 bases left between them. The CDR3 spells CASSSISNEQFF. The CDR3 DNA follows: TGTGCCAGCAGTTCTATCAGCAATGAGCAGTTCTTC.

The V gene is TRBV7-2, the J gene TRBJ2-2; D could derive from TRBD1 or TRBD2 (5 bases each). Germline values: CDR1 SGHTA, CDR2 FQGNSA. The CDR3 has 16 residues. The germline V and J ends were trimmed by 1 base and 5 bases, with 14 bases remaining between them. DNA of the CDR3: TGTGCCAGCAGCTTAGTGACATCTGGGGGTACCGGGGAGCTGTTTTTT. Amino acids: CASSLVTSGGTGELFF.

This clonotype was found a few times. The chain recombines TRBV12-3 or TRBV12-4 with TRBJ2-5; tentative D call: TRBD1 (5 bases). The V gene lost 2 bases and the J gene lost 7 bases, with 11 bases spanning the gap. The CDR3 is 13 residues long. In DNA, the CDR3 is TGTGCCAGCAGTTTAAGTGACAGCTTGACCCAGTACTTC. Protein product: CASSLSDSLTQYF.

As regards this clonotype: Since a much larger clone is just one base distant, this may be a read error. This rearrangement joins TRBV12-3 or TRBV12-4 to TRBJ2-4; possibly TRBD1 or TRBD2 for D (6 bases each). Trimming shortened V by 4 bases and J by 9 bases, and 19 bases separated the two germline ends. This CDR3 comprises 15 residues. CDR3 nucleotide sequence: TGTGCCAGCAGTTCCCGACGGGGGCCCTACGGCATTCAGTACTTC. Translated, it gives CASSSRRGPYGIQYF.

At least ten counts were recorded for this clonotype. This chain's CDR3 is CASSPLGPRGTQYF. The CDR3 bases are TGTGCCAGCAGTCCCCTGGGCCCGAGGGGGACCCAGTACTTC. The gene calls are TRBV6-5 and TRBJ2-5; possibly TRBD1 or TRBD2 for D (5 bases each). Between the trimmed V and J ends, which lost 5 bases and 7 bases, there was a span of 17 bases. The CDR3 contains 14 residues. Germline lookup yields CDR1 MNHEY and CDR2 SVGAGI.

Notes on this clonotype: One junction end does not reproduce the germline sequence, and a read error may be involved. The V gene is TRBV6-5, the J gene TRBJ2-5; 13 bases are a match to TRBD2. Germline values: CDR1 MNHEY, CDR2 SVGAGI. The CDR3 covers 15 residues. The DNA for the CDR3 is TGTGCCAGCAGAGACGGACTAGCGGGAGCAGAGGCCCAGTACTTC. Translation: CASRDGLAGAEAQYF.

For this clonotype: A much more abundant neighbour one base away suggests this may be a read error. This rearrangement joins TRBV6-1 to TRBJ1-5; D is possibly TRBD1 (5 bases). Trimming took 7 bases from V and 3 from J, leaving 10 bases between them. The CDR3 sequence is 13 residues long. Germline V gives CDR1 MNHNS, CDR2 SASEGT. This chain's CDR3 is CASIGTDNQPQHF. The CDR3 DNA reads TGTGCCAGCATTGGGACGGACAATCAGCCCCAGCATTTT.

The chain is built from TRBV2 and TRBJ2-5; D might be TRBD2 (5 bases). CDR3 length equals 12 residues. Germline V gene data show CDR1 as SNHLY and CDR2 as FYNNEI. With 5 bases removed from V and 2 bases from J, the gap between germline ends came to 6 bases. DNA of the CDR3: TGTGCCAGCAGTTGGACTCAAGAGACCCAGTACTTC. Its translation: CASSWTQETQYF.

Comments on this clonotype: At one end the junction does not follow the germline gene, possibly because of a read error. The V and J genes are TRBV29-1 and TRBJ1-1; D remains unclear. Per the germline V gene, CDR1 is SQVTM and CDR2 is ANQGSEA. The CDR3 contains 13 residues. The CDR3 DNA sequence: TGTAGCGTTAAGCCTCATCCGAACACTGAAGCTCTCTTT. Translated, it gives CSVKPHPNTEALF.

V and J are TRBV7-3 and TRBJ2-5, with D possibly being TRBD1 (6 bases). V lost 4 bases to trimming and J lost 2 bases, with 14 bases between them. The CDR3 spans 15 residues. The V gene's germline CDR1 is SGHTA and CDR2 FQGTGA. The chain's CDR3 is CASSSGHRTQETQYF. The CDR3 region has the DNA TGTGCCAGCAGCTCGGGACACCGGACGCAAGAGACCCAGTACTTC. The whole variable domain, remainder taken from reference TRBV7-3 and TRBJ2-5, is GAGVSQTPSNKVTEKGKYVELRCDPISGHTALYWYRQSLGQGPEFLIYFQGTGAADDSGLPNDRFFAVRPEGSVSTLKIQRTERGDSAVYLCASSSGHRTQETQYFGPGTRLLVL.

The sample holds a few counts of this clonotype. The chain uses TRBV29-1 and TRBJ1-1; a possible D gene is TRBD1 (6 bases). The germline CDR1 and CDR2 sequences are SQVTM and ANQGSEA. The CDR3 runs to 13 residues. V lost 7 bases to trimming and J lost 0 bases, with 12 bases between them. CDR3 nucleotide sequence: TGCAGCGCCACGGGACACTTGAACACTGAAGCTTTCTTT. This translates into CSATGHLNTEAFF.

This clonotype was recorded many times. The chain combines TRBV6-1 with TRBJ2-7, with D possibly being TRBD1 or TRBD2 (5 bases each). The germline V and J ends were trimmed by 1 base and 2 bases, with 15 bases remaining between them. This CDR3 contains 16 residues. Germline V gives CDR1 MNHNS, CDR2 SASEGT. CDR3 DNA: TGTGCCAGCAGTGAAGAGGGGAGTTTTAGCGCCTACGAGCAGTACTTC. This sequence encodes CASSEEGSFSAYEQYF.

This clonotype has ten or more counts. J is TRBJ2-2 and V is TRBV6-2 or TRBV6-3; no definite D call. The CDR3 consists of 14 residues. Trimming shortened V by 6 bases and J by 4 bases, and 12 bases separated the two germline ends. Germline lookup yields CDR1 MNHEY and CDR2 SVGEGT. CDR3 region: CASRKTLGTGELFF. The CDR3 coding sequence is TGTGCCAGCAGAAAAACTTTAGGCACCGGGGAGCTGTTTTTT.